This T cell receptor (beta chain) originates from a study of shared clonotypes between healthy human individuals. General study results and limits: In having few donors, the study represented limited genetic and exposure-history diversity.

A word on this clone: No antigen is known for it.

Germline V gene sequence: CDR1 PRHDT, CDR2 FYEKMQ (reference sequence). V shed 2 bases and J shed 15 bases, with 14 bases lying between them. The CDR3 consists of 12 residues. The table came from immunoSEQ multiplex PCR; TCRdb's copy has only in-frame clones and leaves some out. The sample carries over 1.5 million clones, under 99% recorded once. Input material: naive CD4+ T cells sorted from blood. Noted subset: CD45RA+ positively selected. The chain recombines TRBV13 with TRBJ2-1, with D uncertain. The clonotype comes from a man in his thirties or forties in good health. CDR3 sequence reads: CASSLLQAPLFF. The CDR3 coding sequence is TGTGCCAGCAGCTTACTGCAGGCCCCTTTGTTCTTC. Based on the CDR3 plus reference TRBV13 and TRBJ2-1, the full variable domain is AAGVIQSPRHLIKEKRETATLKCYPIPRHDTVYWYQQGPGQDPQFLISFYEKMQSDKGSIPDRFSAQQFSDYHSELNMSSLELGDSALYFCASSLLQAPLFFGPGTRLTVL.